Sequencing of this T cell receptor beta chain was carried out in a study of blood T cells in healthy people across ages. Study as a whole: Per two T cells, template switching captured roughly one barcoded beta molecule. Study results and limitations: Expanded clonotype shifts may have been confounded, as the donors had an unknown CMV status. In long-lived donors, naive CD4+ cell counts and diversity exceeded those of aged donors.

Germline lookup yields CDR1 MGHDK and CDR2 SYGVNS. The CDR3 has 13 residues. Trimming stripped 4 bases from V and 6 bases from J, with 10 bases between. Together with a sample-barcoded 5' primer, a J-beta primer mix was included in a second PCR lasting about 7 to 12 cycles. Each cDNA molecule, via a template-switch adaptor with 12 random nucleotides, was tagged. TCRdb independently ran MiXCR on the 5' RACE reads; one entry per CDR3 protein. The table has about 1.5 million distinct CDR3 sequences, 42% seen once. This clonotype turned up a few times. The antigen remains unidentified. This TCR derives from a woman in her late teens or twenties in good health. The V and J genes are TRBV25-1 and TRBJ2-1; tentative D call: TRBD2 (5 bases). The sequenced sample was blood. CDR3 sequence (DNA): TGTGCCAGCAGTGGAGGGTGGAGCAATGAGCAGTTCTTC. It is translated as CASSGGWSNEQFF.